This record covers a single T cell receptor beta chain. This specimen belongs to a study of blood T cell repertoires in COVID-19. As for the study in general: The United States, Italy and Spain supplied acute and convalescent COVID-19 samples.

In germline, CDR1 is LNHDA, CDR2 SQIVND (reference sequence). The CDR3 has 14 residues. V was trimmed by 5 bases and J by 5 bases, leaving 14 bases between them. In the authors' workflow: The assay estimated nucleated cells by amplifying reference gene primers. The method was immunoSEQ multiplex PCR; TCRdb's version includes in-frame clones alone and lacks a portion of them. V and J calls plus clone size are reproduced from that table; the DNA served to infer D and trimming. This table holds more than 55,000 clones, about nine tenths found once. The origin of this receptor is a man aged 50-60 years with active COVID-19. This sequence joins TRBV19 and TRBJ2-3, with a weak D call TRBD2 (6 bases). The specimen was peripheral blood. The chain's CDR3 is CASSPGDLRDTQYF. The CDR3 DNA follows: TGTGCCAGTAGTCCGGGGGATCTACGAGATACGCAGTATTTT. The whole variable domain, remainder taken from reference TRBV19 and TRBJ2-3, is DGGITQSPKYLFRKEGQNVTLSCEQNLNHDAMYWYRQDPGQGLRLIYYSQIVNDFQKGDIAEGYSVSREKKESFPLTVTSAQKNPTAFYLCASSPGDLRDTQYFGPGTRLTVL.